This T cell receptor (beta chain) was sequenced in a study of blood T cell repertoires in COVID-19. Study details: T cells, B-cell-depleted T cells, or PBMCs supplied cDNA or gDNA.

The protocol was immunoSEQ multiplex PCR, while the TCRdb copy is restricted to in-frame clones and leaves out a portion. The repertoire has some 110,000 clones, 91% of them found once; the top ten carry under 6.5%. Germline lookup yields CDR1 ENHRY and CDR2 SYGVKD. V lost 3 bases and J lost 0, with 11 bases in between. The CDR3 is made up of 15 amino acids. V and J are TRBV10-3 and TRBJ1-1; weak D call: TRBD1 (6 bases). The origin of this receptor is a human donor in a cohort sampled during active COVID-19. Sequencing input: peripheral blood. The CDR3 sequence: CAISDRTEMNTEAFF. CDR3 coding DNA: TGTGCCATCAGTGATAGGACAGAAATGAACACTGAAGCTTTCTTT.